This TCR beta chain stems from a study of STAT5B mutations in CD4+ large granular lymphocyte leukemia. Across the study: The CDR3 'QG' motif was associated with a particular HLA allele among healthy donors.

The germline V gene encodes CDR1 MGHRA and CDR2 YSYEKL. The CDR3 contains 16 residues. J was trimmed by 2 bases and V by 1 base; bases with no gene match: 3. The table came from immunoSEQ multiplex PCR; TCRdb's copy has only in-frame clones and leaves some out. The sample lists tens of thousands of clones, approximately 85% seen once, with under 1.5% in the top ten. J is TRBJ2-3 and V is TRBV4-1; TRBD2 matches at 10 bases. The sample consisted of CD4+ T cells from blood buffy coats. The sequence came from a human donor in good health. In DNA form, the CDR3 reads TGCGCCAGCAGCCAAGGAGCGGGAGGGCCCACAGATACGCAGTATTTT. Its translation is CASSQGAGGPTDTQYF.